This T cell receptor (beta chain) was retrieved from a study of blood T cell repertoires in COVID-19. This clone was counted once. Repertoires were generated with immunoSEQ multiplex PCR, while TCRdb's copy carries only in-frame clones and drops some. Seen here are 95,000 to 110,000 clones, nearly 85% observed once, and the top ten hold 13%. From germline, CDR1 is MNHEY and CDR2 SVGAGI. This CDR3 is 14 amino acids long. The V and J ends lost 6 bases and 2 bases, in that order; junction bases with no gene match: 4. The chain combines TRBV6-5 with TRBJ1-1; 9 nucleotides line up with TRBD1. The clonotype originates from a human donor in a cohort sampled during active or convalescent COVID-19. Sequencing was performed on peripheral blood. The CDR3 loop is CASRKQGANTEAFF. The CDR3 DNA reads TGTGCCAGCAGAAAACAGGGGGCAAACACTGAAGCTTTCTTT.